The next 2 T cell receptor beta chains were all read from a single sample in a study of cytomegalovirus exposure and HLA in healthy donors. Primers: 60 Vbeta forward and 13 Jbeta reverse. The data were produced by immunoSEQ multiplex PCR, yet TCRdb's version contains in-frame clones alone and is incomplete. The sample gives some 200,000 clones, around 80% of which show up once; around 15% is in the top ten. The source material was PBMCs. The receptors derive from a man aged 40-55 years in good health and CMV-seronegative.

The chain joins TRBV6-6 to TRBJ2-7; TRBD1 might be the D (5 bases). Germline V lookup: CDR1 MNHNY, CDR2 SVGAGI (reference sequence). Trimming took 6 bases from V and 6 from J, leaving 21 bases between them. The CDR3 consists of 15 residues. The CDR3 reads CASSSPGHHLFEQYF. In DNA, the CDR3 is TGTGCCAGCAGCTCCCCCGGACACCATCTTTTCGAGCAGTACTTC.

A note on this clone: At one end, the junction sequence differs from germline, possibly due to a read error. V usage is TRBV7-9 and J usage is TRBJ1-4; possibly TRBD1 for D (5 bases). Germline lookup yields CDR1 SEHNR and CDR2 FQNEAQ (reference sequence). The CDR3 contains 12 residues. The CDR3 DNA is TGTTCCAGCAGGGCTTCTAATGAAAAACTGTTTTTT. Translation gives CSSRASNEKLFF.